The next 23 T cell receptor beta chains were all read from a single sample in a study of early stage breast cancer tumors. Clones were sequenced by immunoSEQ multiplex PCR, and TCRdb holds only the in-frame ones, with some missing. The sample carries about 28,000 clones, less than 85% recorded once. The specimen was blood. The receptors originated from a person aged 55 to 69 with breast cancer.

This chain joins TRBV6-5 and TRBJ1-2; perhaps TRBD1 as D (6 bases). From germline, CDR1 is MNHEY and CDR2 SVGAGI. The germline V and J ends were trimmed by 5 bases and 8 bases, with 21 bases remaining between them. This CDR3 spans 15 amino acids. The CDR3 DNA is TGTGCCAGCAGTCCATCTACGTTGGGGGCGAGAGGCTACACCTTC. It is translated as CASSPSTLGARGYTF.

This clone has a single count. CDR3 residues: CASSPRRPGAGELFF. In DNA, the CDR3 is TGTGCCAGTAGTCCCCGACGTCCAGGGGCCGGGGAGCTGTTTTTT. The V gene is TRBV19, the J gene TRBJ2-2; maybe TRBD1 (6 bases). This CDR3 comprises 15 residues. Germline lookup yields CDR1 LNHDA and CDR2 SQIVND (reference sequence). V lost 5 bases and J 6 bases, leaving 16 bases between the germline ends.

This chain joins TRBV5-4 and TRBJ2-7; the D is unclear. There are 13 residues in the CDR3. Germline CDR1 reads SGHNT; CDR2 reads YYREEE (reference sequence). V lost 1 base to trimming and J lost 0 bases, with 5 bases between them. The chain's CDR3 is CASSLSSSYEQYF. CDR3 nucleotide sequence: TGTGCCAGCAGCTTGTCTAGCTCCTACGAGCAGTACTTC.

The rearrangement uses TRBV6-5 and TRBJ2-1; 7 bases are shared with TRBD2. J was trimmed by 7 bases and V by 6 bases; bases with no gene match: 9. The CDR3 sequence is 14 residues long. The V gene's germline CDR1 is MNHEY and CDR2 SVGAGI. CDR3 nucleotide sequence: TGTGCCAGCAGCTCCGGACTAGTGGGTAATGAGCAGTTCTTC. Translating it yields CASSSGLVGNEQFF.

The chain couples TRBV6-1 to TRBJ2-3; D is possibly TRBD1 (6 bases). This CDR3 comprises 14 residues. Germline assignment: CDR1 MNHNS and CDR2 SASEGT. Deletions cut 8 bases from V and 5 bases from J, with 17 bases between. DNA for the CDR3: TGTGCCAGCTCGGGCAGGGGCGATGTAGATACGCAGTATTTT. This translates into CASSGRGDVDTQYF.

This chain links TRBV19 with TRBJ1-1; TRBD1 matches at 9 bases. The CDR3 sequence is 13 residues long. CDR1 LNHDA and CDR2 SQIVND come from the germline V gene (reference sequence). The trim removed 7 bases at V and 4 bases at J, leaving 4 bases unmatched. The CDR3 loop reads CASIKDRGTEAFF. DNA for the CDR3: TGTGCCAGTATCAAGGACAGGGGCACTGAAGCTTTCTTT.

The chain joins TRBV27 to TRBJ2-2; D is perhaps TRBD1 (6 bases). CDR1 and CDR2 (germline): MNHEY, SMNVEV (reference sequence). The V and J ends lost 5 bases and 3 bases respectively, with 16 bases between them. The CDR3 has 16 residues. CDR3 loop: CASSPWGPSYTGELFF. CDR3 in DNA: TGTGCCAGCAGTCCCTGGGGGCCCAGCTACACCGGGGAGCTGTTTTTT.

This clone has just a few counts. This chain uses TRBV6-1 with TRBJ1-2; TRBD1 matches at 9 bases. CDR1 is MNHNS, CDR2 SASEGT, per germline. J gave up 4 bases and V 4 bases, and 16 bases lay outside the gene matches. The CDR3 is made up of 18 amino acids. The CDR3 protein is CASSGGQGRTPGPYGYTF. DNA of the CDR3: TGTGCCAGCAGTGGAGGACAGGGGAGAACTCCCGGCCCCTATGGCTACACCTTC.

This chain connects TRBV4-3 to TRBJ1-2; unclear D gene. This CDR3 spans 15 amino acids. CDR1 is LGHNA, CDR2 YSLEER, per germline. Trimming removed 0 bases at V and 4 bases at J, with 12 bases between. CDR3 coding DNA: TGCGCCAGCAGCCAAGATCGGGGAGTGGGCTATGGCTACACCTTC. The encoded protein is CASSQDRGVGYGYTF.

The genes are TRBV9 and TRBJ1-2; 8 bases map to TRBD1. Per germline, CDR1 SGDLS and CDR2 YYNGEE. The CDR3 consists of 15 residues. V lost 6 bases and J lost 4; bases outside the gene matches: 11. The chain's CDR3 is CASTAPDRGIYGYTF. CDR3 DNA: TGTGCCAGCACCGCACCCGACAGGGGTATCTATGGCTACACCTTC.

CDR3 sequence reads: CASSVAEGPYNEQFF. The CDR3 coding sequence is TGTGCCAGCAGCGTAGCTGAGGGTCCTTACAATGAGCAGTTCTTC. This rearrangement joins TRBV9 to TRBJ2-1; weak D call: TRBD2 (5 bases). The CDR3 consists of 15 residues. Germline-derived CDR1 and CDR2 are SGDLS and YYNGEE. The V gene lost 0 bases and the J gene lost 4 bases, with 11 bases spanning the gap.

The V and J genes are TRBV6-6 and TRBJ1-2, with 7 bases aligning to TRBD1. The CDR3 is 15 residues long. V was pared by 8 bases and J by 5 bases, with 14 bases of the junction left unmatched. Germline CDR1 is MNHNY and CDR2 is SVGAGI (reference sequence). The CDR3 coding sequence is TGTGCCAGCCGCGAGACGGACAGGAACCTGTATGGCTACACCTTC. Protein sequence: CASRETDRNLYGYTF.

The chain has TRBV30 and TRBJ2-7; D gene uncertain. The CDR3 is 14 amino acids. Germline-derived CDR1 and CDR2 are GTSNPN and SVGIG (reference sequence). V dropped 0 bases and J dropped 2 bases, with 11 bases sitting between them. CDR3 protein: CAWSVTLPAYEQYF. As DNA, the CDR3 is TGTGCCTGGAGTGTCACCCTACCCGCCTACGAGCAGTACTTC. Drawing the rest from reference TRBV30 and TRBJ2-7, the complete variable domain is SQTIHQWPATLVQPVGSPLSLECTVEGTSNPNLYWYRQAAGRGLQLLFYSVGIGQISSEVPQNLSASRPQDRQFILSSKKLLLSDSGFYLCAWSVTLPAYEQYFGPGTRLTVT.

This clone was detected a few times. V is TRBV7-2 and J is TRBJ1-5; D gene unclear. The germline CDR1 and CDR2 sequences are SGHTA and FQGNSA. Trimming took 1 base from V and 5 from J, leaving 12 bases between them. CDR3 size: 15 residues. The CDR3 region is CASSLDTHPHQPQHF. DNA for the CDR3: TGTGCCAGCAGCTTAGATACACACCCCCATCAGCCCCAGCATTTT.

This clone was observed a few times. The J gene is TRBJ2-7, the V gene TRBV27; TRBD1 aligns across 8 bases. The length of the CDR3 is 15 residues. Looked up from germline, CDR1 is MNHEY and CDR2 is SMNVEV (reference sequence). The trim removed 6 bases at V and 3 bases at J, leaving 10 bases unmatched. The CDR3 spells CASSPTGGLVYEQYF. In DNA, the CDR3 is TGTGCCAGCAGCCCTACAGGGGGTCTAGTCTACGAGCAGTACTTC.

The chain joins TRBV19 to TRBJ1-2; perhaps TRBD1 as D (5 bases). Trimming left V 8 bases short and J 4 bases short, with 11 bases between. The CDR3 spans 12 residues. Germline CDR1 is LNHDA and CDR2 is SQIVND (reference sequence). DNA of the CDR3: TGTGCCAGTTTGACAGTTCCCTATGGCTACACCTTC. Translating it yields CASLTVPYGYTF.

This clone was seen a few times. The CDR3 is CASSESRDDEQYF. CDR3 in DNA: TGTGCCAGCAGTGAGTCGCGGGACGACGAGCAGTACTTC. The chain uses TRBV2 and TRBJ2-7; TRBD2 is a possible D gene (6 bases). This CDR3 is built from 13 residues. The V gene's germline CDR1 is SNHLY and CDR2 FYNNEI. V was cut by 3 bases and J by 5 bases, with 11 bases left in between. Combining the CDR3 with reference TRBV2 and TRBJ2-7 gives the whole variable domain EPEVTQTPSHQVTQMGQEVILRCVPISNHLYFYWYRQILGQKVEFLVSFYNNEISEKSEIFDDQFSVERPDGSNFTLKIRSTKLEDSAMYFCASSESRDDEQYFGPGTRLTVT.

The chain recombines TRBV19 with TRBJ2-3; D may be TRBD1 (5 bases). Germline V gene lookup returns CDR1 LNHDA and CDR2 SQIVND (reference sequence). Trimming removed 4 bases from V and 5 bases from J, with 13 bases in between. The CDR3 runs 14 residues. CDR3 in DNA: TGTGCCAGTAGTAGCCCCCAGGACAAAGATACGCAGTATTTT. This codes for CASSSPQDKDTQYF.

The V gene is TRBV27, the J gene TRBJ2-7; D is unclear. The CDR3 totals 13 residues. Per the germline V gene, CDR1 is MNHEY and CDR2 is SMNVEV (reference sequence). Trimming shortened V by 8 bases and J by 0 bases, and 11 bases separated the two germline ends. Here the CDR3 reads CASCPGDSYEQYF. The CDR3 DNA sequence: TGTGCCAGCTGCCCTGGAGACTCCTACGAGCAGTACTTC.

This clone came up once. The CDR3 here is CASSPGLGRDEQYF. DNA for the CDR3: TGTGCCAGCTCACCGGGACTGGGTAGGGACGAGCAGTACTTC. The gene calls are TRBV18 and TRBJ2-7; perhaps TRBD2 as D (6 bases). This CDR3 comprises 14 residues. Germline CDR1 is KGHSH and CDR2 is LQKENI. Trimming took off 3 bases at V and 5 bases at J, with 14 bases between the two ends.

This CDR3 reads CASSPYGQGDTEAFF. CDR3 nucleotide sequence: TGTGCCAGCAGTCCCTATGGACAGGGGGACACTGAAGCTTTCTTT. The rearrangement links TRBV6-5 to TRBJ1-1; TRBD1 matches at 10 bases. Trimming cost V 5 bases and J 3 bases; bases outside gene matches: 6. This CDR3 is 15 amino acids long. Looked up from germline, CDR1 is MNHEY and CDR2 is SVGAGI.

V is TRBV5-4 and J is TRBJ2-7; D possibly corresponds to TRBD2 (6 bases). The germline CDR1 and CDR2 sequences are SGHNT and YYREEE (reference sequence). The CDR3 is 16 amino acids. Trimming left V 2 bases short and J 2 bases short, with 17 bases between. For the CDR3, the DNA is TGTGCCAGCAGCTTAGAGTACGGGAGTCGACCCTACGAGCAGTACTTC. Its protein product is CASSLEYGSRPYEQYF.

This chain uses TRBV9 with TRBJ2-5; 12 bases agree with TRBD2. This CDR3 has 14 amino acids. Trimming at V came to 4 bases and at J to 7 bases, leaving 5 bases not matched to a gene. Germline V CDR1 and CDR2: SGDLS, YYNGEE. Here the CDR3 DNA reads TGTGCCAGCAGCCTAGCGGGAGGGCCTGGGACCCAGTACTTC. It yields the protein CASSLAGGPGTQYF. The full variable domain, completed using reference TRBV9 and TRBJ2-5, is DSGVTQTPKHLITATGQRVTLRCSPRSGDLSVYWYQQSLDQGLQFLIQYYNGEERAKGNILERFSAQQFPDLHSELNLSSLELGDSALYFCASSLAGGPGTQYFGPGTRLLVL.